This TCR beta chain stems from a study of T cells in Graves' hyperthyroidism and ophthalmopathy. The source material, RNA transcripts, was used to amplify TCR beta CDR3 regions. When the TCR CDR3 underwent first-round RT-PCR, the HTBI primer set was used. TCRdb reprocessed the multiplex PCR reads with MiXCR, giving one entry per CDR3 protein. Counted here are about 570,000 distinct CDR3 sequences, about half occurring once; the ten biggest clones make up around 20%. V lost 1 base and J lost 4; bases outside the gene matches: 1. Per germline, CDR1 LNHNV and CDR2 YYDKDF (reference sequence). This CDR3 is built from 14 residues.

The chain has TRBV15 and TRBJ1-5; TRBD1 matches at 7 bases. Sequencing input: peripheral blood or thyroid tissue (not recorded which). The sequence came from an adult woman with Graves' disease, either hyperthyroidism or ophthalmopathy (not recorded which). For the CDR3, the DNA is TGTGCCACCAGCAGAGGACAGGGAAATCAGCCCCAGCATTTT. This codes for CATSRGQGNQPQHF.